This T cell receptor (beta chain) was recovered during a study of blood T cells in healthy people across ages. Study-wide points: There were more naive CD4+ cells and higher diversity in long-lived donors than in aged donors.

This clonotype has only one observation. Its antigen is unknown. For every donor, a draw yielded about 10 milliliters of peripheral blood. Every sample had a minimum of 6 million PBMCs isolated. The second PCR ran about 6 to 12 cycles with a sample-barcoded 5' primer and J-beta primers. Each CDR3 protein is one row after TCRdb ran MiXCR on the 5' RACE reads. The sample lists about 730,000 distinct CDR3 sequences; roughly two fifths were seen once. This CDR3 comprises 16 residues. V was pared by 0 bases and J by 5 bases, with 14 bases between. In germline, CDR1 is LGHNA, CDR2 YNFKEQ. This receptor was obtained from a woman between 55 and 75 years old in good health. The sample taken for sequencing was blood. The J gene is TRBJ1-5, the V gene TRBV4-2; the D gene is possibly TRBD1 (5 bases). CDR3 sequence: CASSQESRGIHQPQHF. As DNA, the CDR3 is TGTGCCAGCAGCCAAGAGTCTCGGGGGATCCATCAGCCCCAGCATTTT.